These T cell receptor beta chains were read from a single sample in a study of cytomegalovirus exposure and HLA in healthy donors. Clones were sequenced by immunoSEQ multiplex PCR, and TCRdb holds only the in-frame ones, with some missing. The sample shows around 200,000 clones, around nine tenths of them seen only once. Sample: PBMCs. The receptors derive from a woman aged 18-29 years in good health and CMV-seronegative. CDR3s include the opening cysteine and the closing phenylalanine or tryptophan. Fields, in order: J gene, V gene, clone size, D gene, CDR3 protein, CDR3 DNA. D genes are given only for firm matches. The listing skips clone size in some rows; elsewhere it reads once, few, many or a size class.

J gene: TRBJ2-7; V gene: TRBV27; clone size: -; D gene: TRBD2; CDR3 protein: CASSLAGGTSHF; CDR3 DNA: TGTGCCAGCAGTTTGGCCGGGGGGACGTCGCACTTC
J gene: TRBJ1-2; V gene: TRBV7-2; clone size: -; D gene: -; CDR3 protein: CASSPRGGQEHSPDYGYTF; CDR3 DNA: TGTGCCAGCAGCCCCCGGGGGGGCCAGGAGCACTCACCGGATTATGGCTACACCTTC
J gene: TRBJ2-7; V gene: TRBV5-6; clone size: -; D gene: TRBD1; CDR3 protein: CASMGQESYEQYF; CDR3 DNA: TGTGCCAGCATGGGACAGGAATCCTACGAGCAGTACTTC
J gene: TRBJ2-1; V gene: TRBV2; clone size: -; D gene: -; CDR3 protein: CAATREARSYNEQFF; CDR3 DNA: TGTGCCGCCACGAGGGAAGCGAGGTCCTACAATGAGCAGTTCTTC
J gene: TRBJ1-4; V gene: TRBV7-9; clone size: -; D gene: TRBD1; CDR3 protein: CASSLALGGADEKLFF; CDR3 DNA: TGTGCCAGCAGCTTAGCGCTAGGGGGCGCGGATGAAAAACTGTTTTTT
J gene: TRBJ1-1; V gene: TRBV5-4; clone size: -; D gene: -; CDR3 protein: CASSLRGGGGNTEAFF; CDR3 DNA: TGTGCCAGCAGCTTGCGCGGGGGAGGGGGGAACACTGAAGCTTTCTTT
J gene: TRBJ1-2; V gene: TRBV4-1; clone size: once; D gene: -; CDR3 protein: CASSQGRQYVRYGYTF; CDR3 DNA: TGCGCCAGCAGCCAAGGCCGACAGTACGTCCGCTATGGCTACACCTTC
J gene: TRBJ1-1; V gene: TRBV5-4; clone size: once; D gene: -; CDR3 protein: CASSSGGRPNTEAFF; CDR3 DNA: TGTGCCAGCAGCTCGGGGGGCAGGCCGAACACTGAAGCTTTCTTT
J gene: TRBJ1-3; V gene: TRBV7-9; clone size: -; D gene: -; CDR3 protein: CASTGASGNTIYF; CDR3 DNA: TGTGCCAGCACTGGAGCCTCTGGAAACACCATATATTTT
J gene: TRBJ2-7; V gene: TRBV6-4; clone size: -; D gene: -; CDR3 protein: CASSDSQTAPCSDPMKSLPYEQYF; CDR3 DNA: TGTGCCAGCAGTGACTCTCAGACAGCTCCTTGTTCCGACCCCATGAAGTCCTTGCCCTACGAGCAGTACTTC
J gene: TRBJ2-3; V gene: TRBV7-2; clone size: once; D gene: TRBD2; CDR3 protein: CASSLTSGTDTQYF; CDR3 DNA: TGTGCCAGCAGCTTAACTAGCGGCACAGATACGCAGTATTTT
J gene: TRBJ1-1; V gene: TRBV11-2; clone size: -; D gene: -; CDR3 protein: CASSPRQYTEAFF; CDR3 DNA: TGTGCCAGCAGCCCCAGACAGTACACTGAAGCTTTCTTT
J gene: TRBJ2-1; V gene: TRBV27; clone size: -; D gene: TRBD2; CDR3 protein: CASSFSVHSSGSYNEQFF; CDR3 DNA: TGTGCCAGCAGTTTTTCCGTACATTCTAGCGGATCCTACAATGAGCAGTTCTTC
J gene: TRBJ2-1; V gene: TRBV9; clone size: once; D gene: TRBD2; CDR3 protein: CASSVDPLAGGTDEQFF; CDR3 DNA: TGTGCCAGCAGCGTAGACCCTCTAGCGGGAGGTACCGATGAGCAGTTCTTC
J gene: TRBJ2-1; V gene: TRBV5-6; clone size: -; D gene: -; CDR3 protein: CASSQDPFREFF; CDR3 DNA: TGTGCCAGCAGCCAGGACCCTTTCAGGGAGTTCTTC
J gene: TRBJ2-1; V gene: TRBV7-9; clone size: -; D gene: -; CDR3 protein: CASSPPIEPPNEQFF; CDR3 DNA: TGTGCCAGCAGCCCGCCTATAGAGCCGCCGAATGAGCAGTTCTTC
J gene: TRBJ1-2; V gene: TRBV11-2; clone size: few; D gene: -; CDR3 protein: CASSPRGGGYTF; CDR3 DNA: TGTGCCAGCAGCCCTCGGGGGGGTGGCTACACCTTC
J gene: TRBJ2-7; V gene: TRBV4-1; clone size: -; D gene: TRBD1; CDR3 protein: CASSHPVRGTYEQYF; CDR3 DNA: TGCGCCAGCAGCCACCCCGTCAGGGGGACCTACGAGCAGTACTTC
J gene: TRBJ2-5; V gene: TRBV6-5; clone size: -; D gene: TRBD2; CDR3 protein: CASTRLAGVWETQYF; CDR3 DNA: TGTGCCAGCACCCGACTAGCGGGAGTGTGGGAGACCCAGTACTTC
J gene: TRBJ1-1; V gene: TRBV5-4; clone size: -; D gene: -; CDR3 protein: CASFSGASMEAFF; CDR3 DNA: TGTGCCAGCTTTTCAGGGGCGTCAATGGAAGCTTTCTTT
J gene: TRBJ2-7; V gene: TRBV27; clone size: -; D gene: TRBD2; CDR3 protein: CASSLSGAGGSYEQYF; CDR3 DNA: TGTGCCAGCAGTTTATCGGGGGCGGGAGGTAGTTACGAGCAGTACTTC
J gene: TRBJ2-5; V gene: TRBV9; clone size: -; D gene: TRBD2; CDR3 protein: CASSLGLAGVEETQYF; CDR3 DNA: TGTGCCAGCAGCCTAGGACTAGCGGGAGTAGAAGAGACCCAGTACTTC
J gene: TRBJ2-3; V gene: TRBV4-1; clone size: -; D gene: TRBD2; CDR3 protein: CASSQGLATVYTQYF; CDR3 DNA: TGCGCCAGCAGCCAAGGACTAGCCACGGTATATACGCAGTATTTT
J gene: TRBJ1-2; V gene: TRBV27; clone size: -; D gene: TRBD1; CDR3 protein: CASSSGQGGPIYGYTF; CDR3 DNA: TGTGCCAGCAGTTCCGGACAGGGAGGTCCTATTTATGGCTACACCTTC
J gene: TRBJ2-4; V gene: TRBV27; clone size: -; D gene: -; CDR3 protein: CASSYARGRPKNIQYF; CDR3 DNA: TGTGCCAGCAGTTACGCGCGCGGCAGACCCAAAAACATTCAGTACTTC
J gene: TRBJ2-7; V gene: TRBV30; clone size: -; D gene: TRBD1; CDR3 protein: CAWRTGGYEQYF; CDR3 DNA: TGTGCCTGGAGGACAGGGGGCTACGAGCAGTACTTC
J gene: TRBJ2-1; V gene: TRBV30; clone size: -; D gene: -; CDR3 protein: CAWSLPSSKQFF; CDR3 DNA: TGTGCCTGGAGTCTCCCTAGCTCAAAGCAGTTCTTC
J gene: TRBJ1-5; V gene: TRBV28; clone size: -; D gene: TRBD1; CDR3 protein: CASSLEEEGASNQPQHF; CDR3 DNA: TGTGCCAGCAGTTTAGAAGAGGAGGGGGCGAGCAATCAGCCCCAGCATTTT
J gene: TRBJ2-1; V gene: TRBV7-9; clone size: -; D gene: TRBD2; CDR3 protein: CASSFRVAGFNEQFF; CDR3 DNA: TGTGCCAGCAGCTTCAGAGTAGCGGGTTTCAATGAGCAGTTCTTC
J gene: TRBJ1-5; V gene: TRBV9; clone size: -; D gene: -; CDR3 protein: CASAGGAGNQPQHF; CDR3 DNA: TGTGCCAGCGCTGGGGGGGCCGGCAATCAGCCCCAGCATTTT
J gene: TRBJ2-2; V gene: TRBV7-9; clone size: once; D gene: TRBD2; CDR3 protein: CASSTGTSVNTGELFF; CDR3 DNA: TGTGCCAGCAGCACCGGGACTAGCGTCAACACCGGGGAGCTGTTTTTT
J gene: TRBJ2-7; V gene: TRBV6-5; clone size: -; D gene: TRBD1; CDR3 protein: CASSPNRDRQYEQYF; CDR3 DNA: TGTGCCAGCAGCCCTAACCGGGACAGACAGTACGAGCAGTACTTC
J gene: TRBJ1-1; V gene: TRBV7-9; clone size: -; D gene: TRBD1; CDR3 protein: CASSPAPDRVGSEAFF; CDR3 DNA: TGTGCCAGCAGCCCGGCGCCAGACAGGGTAGGATCTGAAGCTTTCTTT
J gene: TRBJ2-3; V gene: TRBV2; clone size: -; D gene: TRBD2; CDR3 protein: CASISGTSDTQYF; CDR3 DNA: TGTGCCAGCATAAGCGGGACCTCCGATACGCAGTATTTT
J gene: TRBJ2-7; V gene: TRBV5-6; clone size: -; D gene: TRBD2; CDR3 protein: CASSPVGGEGYEQYF; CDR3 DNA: TGTGCCAGCAGCCCCGTGGGGGGGGAGGGGTACGAGCAGTACTTC
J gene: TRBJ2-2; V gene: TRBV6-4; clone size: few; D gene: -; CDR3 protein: CASSPTSTGELFF; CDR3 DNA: TGTGCCAGCAGTCCTACTAGCACCGGGGAGCTGTTTTTT
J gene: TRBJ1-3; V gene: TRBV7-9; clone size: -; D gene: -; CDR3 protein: CASSLTAGNTIYF; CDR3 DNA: TGTGCCAGCAGCTTGACAGCTGGAAACACCATATATTTT
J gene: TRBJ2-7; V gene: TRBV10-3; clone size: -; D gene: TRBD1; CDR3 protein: CATGTGDYEQYF; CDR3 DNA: TGTGCCACCGGGACAGGAGATTACGAGCAGTACTTC
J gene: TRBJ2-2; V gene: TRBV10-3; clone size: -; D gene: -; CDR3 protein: CAISESRRPAGELFF; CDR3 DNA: TGTGCCATCAGTGAGTCGCGGAGACCAGCCGGGGAGCTGTTTTTT
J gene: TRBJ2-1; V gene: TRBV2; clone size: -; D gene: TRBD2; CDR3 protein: CASSDGEGSYNEQFF; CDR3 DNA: TGTGCCAGCAGTGATGGGGAGGGATCATACAATGAGCAGTTCTTC
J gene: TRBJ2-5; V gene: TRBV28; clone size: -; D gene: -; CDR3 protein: CASSPSTGMGETQYF; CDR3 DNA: TGTGCCAGCAGCCCCTCCACAGGAATGGGCGAGACCCAGTACTTC
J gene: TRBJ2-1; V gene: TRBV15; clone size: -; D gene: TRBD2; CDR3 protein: CATSVGLYNEQFF; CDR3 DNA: TGTGCCACCAGCGTGGGACTATACAATGAGCAGTTCTTC
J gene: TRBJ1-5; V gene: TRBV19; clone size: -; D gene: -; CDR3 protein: CASSMSGIPNQPQHF; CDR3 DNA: TGTGCCAGTAGTATGTCAGGGATCCCTAATCAGCCCCAGCATTTT
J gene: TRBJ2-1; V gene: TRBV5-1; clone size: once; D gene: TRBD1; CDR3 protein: CASSGGQSKQRNEQFF; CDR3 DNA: TGCGCCAGCAGCGGGGGACAGTCCAAACAAAGGAATGAGCAGTTCTTC
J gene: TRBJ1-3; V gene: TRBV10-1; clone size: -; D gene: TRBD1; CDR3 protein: CASSQGAAGNTIYF; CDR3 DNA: TGCGCCAGCAGTCAGGGGGCTGCTGGAAACACCATATATTTT
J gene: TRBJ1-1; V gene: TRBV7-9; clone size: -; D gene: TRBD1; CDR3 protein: CASRHPRGQGTEAFF; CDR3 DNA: TGTGCCAGCAGACACCCCAGGGGGCAGGGCACTGAAGCTTTCTTT
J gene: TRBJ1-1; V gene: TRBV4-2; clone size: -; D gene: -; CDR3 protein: CASSQDSRGKAFF; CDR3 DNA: TGTGCCAGCAGCCAAGACTCCCGAGGGAAAGCTTTCTTT
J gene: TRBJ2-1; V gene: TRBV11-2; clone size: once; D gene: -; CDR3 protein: CASSPSLSSYNEQFF; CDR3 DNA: TGTGCCAGCAGCCCCTCCCTGAGCTCCTACAATGAGCAGTTCTTC
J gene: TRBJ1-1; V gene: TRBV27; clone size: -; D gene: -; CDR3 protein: CASSLYGGTNTEAFF; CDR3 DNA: TGTGCCAGCAGCCTCTACGGGGGTACGAACACTGAAGCTTTCTTT
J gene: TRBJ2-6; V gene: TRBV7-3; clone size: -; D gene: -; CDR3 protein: CATSKSGANVLTF; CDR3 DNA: TGTGCCACATCTAAGTCTGGGGCCAACGTCCTGACTTTC
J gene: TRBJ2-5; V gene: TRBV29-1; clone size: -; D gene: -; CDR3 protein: CSGGLEETQYF; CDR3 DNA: TGCAGCGGGGGACTTGAAGAGACCCAGTACTTC
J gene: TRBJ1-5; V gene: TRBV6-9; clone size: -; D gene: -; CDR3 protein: CASSYSGVSNQPQHF; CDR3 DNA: TGTGCCAGCAGTTATTCCGGGGTTAGCAATCAGCCCCAGCATTTT
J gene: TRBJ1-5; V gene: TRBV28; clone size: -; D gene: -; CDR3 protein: CASNYQPQHF; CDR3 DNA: TGTGCCAGCAACTATCAGCCCCAGCATTTT